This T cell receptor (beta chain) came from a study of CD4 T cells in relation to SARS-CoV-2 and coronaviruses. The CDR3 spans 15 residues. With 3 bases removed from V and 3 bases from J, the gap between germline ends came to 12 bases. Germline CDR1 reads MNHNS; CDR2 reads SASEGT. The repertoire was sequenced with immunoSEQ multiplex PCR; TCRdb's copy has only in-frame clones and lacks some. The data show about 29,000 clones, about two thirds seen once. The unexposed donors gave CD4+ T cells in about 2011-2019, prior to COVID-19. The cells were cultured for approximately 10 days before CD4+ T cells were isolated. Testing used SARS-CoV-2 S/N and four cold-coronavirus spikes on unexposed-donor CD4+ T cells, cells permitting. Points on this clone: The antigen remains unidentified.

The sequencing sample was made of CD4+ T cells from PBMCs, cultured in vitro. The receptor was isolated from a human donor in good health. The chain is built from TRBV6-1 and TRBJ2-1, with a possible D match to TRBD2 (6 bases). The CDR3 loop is CASSEDYLYYNEQFF. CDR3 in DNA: TGTGCCAGCAGTGAGGACTACTTGTACTACAATGAGCAGTTCTTC.